The T cell receptor beta chain under discussion was sequenced for a study of technical replicates of blood from a few donors (dated by TCRdb to about 2017). Library generation was performed with the immunoSEQ multiplex PCR assay. Entries here come from immuneACCESS through TCRdb and include only in-frame sequences with V and J called. Some clones fail to appear in such tables; in the studies checked, an unresolved V gene covers under half of the shortfall, and the cause of the remainder is unknown. This sample comprises about 61,000 clones, roughly 97% of them detected only once. The ten largest make up 0.19% of the sample. Details on this clone: This clone's antigen is unknown. Base qualities are not recorded, but no much larger clone differs from it by a single base.

V trim: 0 bases; J trim: 4 bases; unmatched bases: 5. CDR1 and CDR2 (SGHRS, YFSETQ) derive from the germline V gene. The CDR3 spans 15 residues, from the cysteine through the phenylalanine. The read is trimmed to its CDR3 DNA, 45 bases read in frame from base 1. This TCR derives from a human donor in good health. The V and J genes are TRBV5-1 and TRBJ2-3; TRBD2 fits 7 bases in the junction. Input material: T cells isolated from PBMCs. The CDR3 region has the sequence CASSLGAGVPDTQYF. In nucleotides, the sequence is TGCGCCAGCAGCTTGGGGGCGGGAGTCCCAGATACGCAGTATTTT.